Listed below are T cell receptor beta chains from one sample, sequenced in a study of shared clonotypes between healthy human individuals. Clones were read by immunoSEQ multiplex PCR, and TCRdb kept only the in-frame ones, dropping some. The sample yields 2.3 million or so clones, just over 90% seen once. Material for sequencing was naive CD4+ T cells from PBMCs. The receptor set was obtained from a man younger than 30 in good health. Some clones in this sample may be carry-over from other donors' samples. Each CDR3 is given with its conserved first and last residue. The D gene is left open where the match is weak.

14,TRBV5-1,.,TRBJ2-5,TGCGCCAGCAGCTTGGTGGGAGACCAAGAGACCCAGTACTTC,CASSLVGDQETQYF
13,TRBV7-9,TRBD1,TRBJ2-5,TGTGCCAGCAGCCCGGGACAGCAAGAGACCCAGTACTTC,CASSPGQQETQYF
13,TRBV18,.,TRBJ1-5,TGTGCCAGCTCACCGGGAGGGGATCAGCCCCAGCATTTT,CASSPGGDQPQHF
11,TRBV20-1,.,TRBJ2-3,TGCAGTGCGCGCCTGCTGAATACGCAGTATTTT,CSARLLNTQYF
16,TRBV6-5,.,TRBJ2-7,TGTGCCAGCAGTTACTCCCGGGGTAGCGGACTCTACGAGCAGTACTTC,CASSYSRGSGLYEQYF
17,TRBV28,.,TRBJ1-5,TGTGCCAGCAGTTCCCAAAGGGGGGCGGCCTACAATCAGCCCCAGCATTTT,CASSSQRGAAYNQPQHF
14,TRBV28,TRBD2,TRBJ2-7,TGTGCCAGCAGGGCCGGGACTACACTCTACGAGCAGTACTTC,CASRAGTTLYEQYF
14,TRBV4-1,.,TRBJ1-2,TGCGCCAGCAGCCTGGGTCTGATCGGGAATGGCTACACCTTC,CASSLGLIGNGYTF
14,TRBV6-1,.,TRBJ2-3,TGTGCCAGCAGTGAAGTGGACGGCACAGATACGCAGTATTTT,CASSEVDGTDTQYF
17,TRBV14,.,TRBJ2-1,TGTGCCAGCAGCCCCCCTATAGGTATCGGTGCCTACAATGAGCAGTTCTTC,CASSPPIGIGAYNEQFF
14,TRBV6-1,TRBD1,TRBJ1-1,TGTGCCAGCAGTGATCTGGGACAGGGGGCTGAAGCTTTCTTT,CASSDLGQGAEAFF
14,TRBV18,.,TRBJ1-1,TGTGCCAGCTCACCAAATTCGGCAGGGAGGGAAGCTTTCTTT,CASSPNSAGREAFF
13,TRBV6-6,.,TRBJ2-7,TGTGCCAGCAGTTACGGCCAATACTACGAGCAGTACTTC,CASSYGQYYEQYF
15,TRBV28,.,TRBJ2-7,TGTGCCAGCACCCCCGTCCCCAGGGCTAGGTACGAGCAGTACTTC,CASTPVPRARYEQYF
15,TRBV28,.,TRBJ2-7,TGTGCCAGCACCCTAGCCCGGATCCACTCCTACGAGCAGTACTTC,CASTLARIHSYEQYF
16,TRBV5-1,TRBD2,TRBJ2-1,TGCGCCAGCAGCTGGACTCCTAGCGGGAGGCTTGGTGAGCAGTTCTTC,CASSWTPSGRLGEQFF
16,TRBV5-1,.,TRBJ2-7,TGCGCCAGCAGCTTGGCCGGGGGTGGGACAGTGAGTGCTAAGTACTTC,CASSLAGGGTVSAKYF